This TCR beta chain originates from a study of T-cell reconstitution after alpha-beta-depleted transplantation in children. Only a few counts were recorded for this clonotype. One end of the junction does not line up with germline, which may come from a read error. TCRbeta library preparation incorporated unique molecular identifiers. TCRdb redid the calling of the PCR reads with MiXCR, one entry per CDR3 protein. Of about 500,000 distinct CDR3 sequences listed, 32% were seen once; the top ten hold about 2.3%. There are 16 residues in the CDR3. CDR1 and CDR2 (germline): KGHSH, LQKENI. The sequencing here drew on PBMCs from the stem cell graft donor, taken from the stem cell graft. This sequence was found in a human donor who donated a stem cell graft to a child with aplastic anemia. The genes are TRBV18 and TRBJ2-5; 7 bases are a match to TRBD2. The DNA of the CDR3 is TGTGCCAGTTCACCACCGATAGCGGGTGCATTGAAGACCCAGTACTTC. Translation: CASSPPIAGALKTQYF.